The present TCR beta chain was sequenced within a study of T cells in Graves' hyperthyroidism and ophthalmopathy. As for the study in general: Sampling of peripheral blood happened at initial diagnosis, prior to any treatment.

About this clonotype: Its antigen is not identified.

Study-level findings and limits: Ophthalmopathy could be told apart from stable hyperthyroidism with a 13 V-J model.

Graves' hyperthyroidism was deemed stable absent ophthalmopathy progression within 18 months. Diagnostic decisions used clinical symptoms, serum thyroxine and TRAb, thyroid ultrasound and orbital computed tomography. RNA transcripts served as the template for amplifying TCR beta CDR3 regions. The study used the HTBI primer set for a first-round RT-PCR of the TCR CDR3. MiXCR, applied by TCRdb to the multiplex PCR reads, yields one record per CDR3 protein. The data hold about 200,000 distinct CDR3 sequences, with around 16% observed a single time. Material: blood. The origin of this receptor is a woman between 50 and 59 years old with Graves' hyperthyroidism.

CDR3 amino acids: CASSLRRSGDTQYF. For the CDR3, the DNA is TGTGCCAGCAGTTTAAGGCGGAGTGGAGATACGCAGTATTTT. This chain connects TRBV12-3 or TRBV12-4 to TRBJ2-3; unclear D gene. Trimming pared 2 bases from V and 5 bases from J, leaving 11 bases between. The CDR3 extends over 14 amino acids.